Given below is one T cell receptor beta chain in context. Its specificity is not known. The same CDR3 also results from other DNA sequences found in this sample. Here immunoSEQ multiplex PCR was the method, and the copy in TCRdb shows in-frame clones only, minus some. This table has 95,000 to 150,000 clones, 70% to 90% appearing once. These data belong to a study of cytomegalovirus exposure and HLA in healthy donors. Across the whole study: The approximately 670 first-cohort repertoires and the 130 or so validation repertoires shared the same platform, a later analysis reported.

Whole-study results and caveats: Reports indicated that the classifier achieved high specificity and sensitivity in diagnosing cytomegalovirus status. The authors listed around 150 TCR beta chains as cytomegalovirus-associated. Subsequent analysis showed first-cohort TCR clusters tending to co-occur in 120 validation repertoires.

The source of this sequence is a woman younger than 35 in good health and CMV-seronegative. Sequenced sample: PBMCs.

CDR3 residues: CASSLEGTSGRFYNEQFF. In DNA form, the CDR3 reads TGTGCCAGCAGCTTAGAGGGGACTAGCGGGAGGTTCTACAATGAGCAGTTCTTC. V gene TRBV7-2 combines with J gene TRBJ2-1, with 15 positions matching TRBD2. V was pared by 1 base and J by 3 bases, with 4 bases of the junction left unmatched. Germline V lookup: CDR1 SGHTA, CDR2 FQGNSA. The CDR3 runs to 18 residues.